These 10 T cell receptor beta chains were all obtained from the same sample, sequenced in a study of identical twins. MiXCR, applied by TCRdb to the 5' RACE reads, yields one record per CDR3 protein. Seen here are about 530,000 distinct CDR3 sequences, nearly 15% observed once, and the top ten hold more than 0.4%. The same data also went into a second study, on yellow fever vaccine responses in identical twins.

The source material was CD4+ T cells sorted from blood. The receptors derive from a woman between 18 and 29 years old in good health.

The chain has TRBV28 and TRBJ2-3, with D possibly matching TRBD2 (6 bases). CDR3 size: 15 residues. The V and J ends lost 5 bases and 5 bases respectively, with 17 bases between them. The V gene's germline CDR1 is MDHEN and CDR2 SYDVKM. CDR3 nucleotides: TGTGCCAGCAGTCCCTCTAGCGAGAAGGGAGATACGCAGTATTTT. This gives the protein CASSPSSEKGDTQYF.

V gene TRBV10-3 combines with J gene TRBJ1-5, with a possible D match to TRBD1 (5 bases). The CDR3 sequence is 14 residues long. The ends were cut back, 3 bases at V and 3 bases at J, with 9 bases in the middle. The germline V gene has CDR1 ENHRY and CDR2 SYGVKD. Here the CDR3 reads CAISEDSFNQPQHF. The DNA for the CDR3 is TGTGCCATCAGTGAAGACAGTTTCAATCAGCCCCAGCATTTT.

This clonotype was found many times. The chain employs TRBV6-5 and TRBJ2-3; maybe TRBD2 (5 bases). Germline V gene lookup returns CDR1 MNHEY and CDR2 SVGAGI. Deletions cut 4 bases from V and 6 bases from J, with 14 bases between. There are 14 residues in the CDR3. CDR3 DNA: TGTGCCAGCAGTTCCCGGGGTACCGTGGATACGCAGTATTTT. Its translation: CASSSRGTVDTQYF.

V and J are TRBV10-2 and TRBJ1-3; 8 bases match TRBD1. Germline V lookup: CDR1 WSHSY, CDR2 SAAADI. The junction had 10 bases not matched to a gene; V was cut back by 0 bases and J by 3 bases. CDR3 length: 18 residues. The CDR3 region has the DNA TGCGCCAGCAGTGAGTCGAAATTAACAGGGGGAAGTGGAAACACCATATATTTT. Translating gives CASSESKLTGGSGNTIYF.

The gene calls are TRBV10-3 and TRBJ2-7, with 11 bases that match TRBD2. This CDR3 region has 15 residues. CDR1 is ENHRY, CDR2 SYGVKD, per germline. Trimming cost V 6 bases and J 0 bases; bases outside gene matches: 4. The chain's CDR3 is CAISPTSGSSYEQYF. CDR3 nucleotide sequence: TGTGCCATCAGCCCCACTAGCGGGAGCTCCTACGAGCAGTACTTC.

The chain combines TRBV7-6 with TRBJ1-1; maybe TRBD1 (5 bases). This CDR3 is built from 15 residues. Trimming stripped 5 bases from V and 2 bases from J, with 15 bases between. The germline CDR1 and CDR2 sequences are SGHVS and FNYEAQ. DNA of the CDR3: TGTGCCAGCAGCGCCCAGACGGGGGGAAACACTGAAGCTTTCTTT. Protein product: CASSAQTGGNTEAFF.

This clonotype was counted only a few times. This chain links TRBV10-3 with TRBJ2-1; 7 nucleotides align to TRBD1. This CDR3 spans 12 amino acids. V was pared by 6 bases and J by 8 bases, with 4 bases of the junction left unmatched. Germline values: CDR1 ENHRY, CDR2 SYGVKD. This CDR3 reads CAISLQGYEQFF. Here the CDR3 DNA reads TGTGCCATCAGCCTACAGGGGTATGAGCAGTTCTTC.

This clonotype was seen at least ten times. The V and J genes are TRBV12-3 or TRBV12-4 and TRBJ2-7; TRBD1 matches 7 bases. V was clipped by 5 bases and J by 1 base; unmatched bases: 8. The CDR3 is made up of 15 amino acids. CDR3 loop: CASSPQDRPSYEQYF. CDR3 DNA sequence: TGTGCCAGCAGTCCCCAGGACAGGCCGTCCTACGAGCAGTACTTC.

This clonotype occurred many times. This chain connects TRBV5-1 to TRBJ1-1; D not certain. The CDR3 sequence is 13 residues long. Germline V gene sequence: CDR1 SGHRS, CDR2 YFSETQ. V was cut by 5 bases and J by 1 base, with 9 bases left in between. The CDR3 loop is CASSNPPNTEAFF. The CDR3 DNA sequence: TGCGCCAGCAGTAATCCTCCGAACACTGAAGCTTTCTTT.

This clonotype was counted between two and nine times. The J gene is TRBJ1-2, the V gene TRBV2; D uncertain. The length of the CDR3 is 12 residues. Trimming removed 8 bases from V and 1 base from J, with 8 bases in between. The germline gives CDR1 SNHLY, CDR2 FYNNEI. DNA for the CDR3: TGTGCCAGCCGGACGTTTAACTATGGCTACACCTTC. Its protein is CASRTFNYGYTF.